This entry describes one TCR beta chain. The antigen remains unidentified. Expressed TCRB transcripts were sequenced because the entire RNA isolate underwent reverse transcription. Clones were read by immunoSEQ multiplex PCR, and TCRdb kept only the in-frame ones, dropping some. This sample has a few hundred thousand clones, with about 14% found just once. This sample was included in a study of beta chain features in type 1 diabetes. Overall study: Age and gender were similar between patients and healthy donors, as were cell yields.

Study-wide results and caveats: Type 1 diabetes patients had TCRB CDR3s that were shorter (moderately but significantly so) in all four CD4+ subsets.

The CDR3 is 17 residues long. Trimming at V came to 4 bases and at J to 5 bases, leaving 15 bases not matched to a gene. Germline V CDR1 and CDR2: MNHEY, SMNVEV (reference sequence). The receptor was isolated from a woman between 18 and 29 years old with type 1 diabetes. The sequencing input was naive CD4+ T cells from blood. The chain uses TRBV27 and TRBJ2-7, with 9 bases aligning to TRBD2. CDR3 region: CASSSIGPSGIRNEQYF. The CDR3 nucleotides read TGTGCCAGCAGTTCAATAGGGCCTAGCGGGATAAGGAACGAGCAGTACTTC.